These 14 T cell receptor beta chains share one sample of origin, sequenced in a study of CD8+ T cells in alopecia areata (dated by TCRdb to between 2018 and 2020). Library generation was performed with the immunoSEQ multiplex PCR assay. RNA was extracted from all samples and reverse transcribed into cDNA, which served as template for TCR sequencing. TCRdb stores this immuneACCESS table with in-frame sequences only. Part of the clones is absent; in the studies checked, under half of the shortfall reflects unresolved V genes, and no reason is known for the rest. The sample has approximately 150,000 clones on record, 60% to 75% of them singletons. The leading ten clones occupy approximately 15% of the sample. Sample time point, as interpreted from the label and publication: about 25 weeks on oral tofacitinib. What the treatment or condition label conveys for this sample: oral pan-JAK inhibitor, 5-10 mg twice daily.

The sample in question was CD4+ T cells sorted from blood, obtained at week 24, from a patient treated with tofacitinib. These TCRs come from a human donor with alopecia areata.

In regard to this clone: In the same sample, other DNA sequences code for this CDR3. The chain joins TRBV30 to TRBJ2-2, with D unclear. Germline V gene sequence: CDR1 GTSNPN, CDR2 SVGIG (reference sequence). There are 12 residues in the CDR3. The ends were cut back, 1 base at V and 2 bases at J, with 2 bases in the middle. The chain's CDR3 is CAWSANTGELFF. CDR3 coding DNA: TGTGCCTGGAGTGCTAACACCGGGGAGCTGTTTTTT.

The chain carries TRBV7-8 and TRBJ2-7, with TRBD2 identical over 8 bases. Germline trimming cut 1 base from V and 5 bases from J; bases unmatched to any gene: 13. Germline CDR1 SGHVS, CDR2 FQNEAQ. The CDR3 spans 17 residues. The CDR3 region is CASSLDPHPGGLHEQYF. For the CDR3, the DNA is TGTGCCAGCAGCTTAGACCCCCACCCGGGAGGGCTCCACGAGCAGTACTTC.

This clone showed up just a few times. The chain is built from TRBV6-5 and TRBJ1-5, with 9 bases matching TRBD1. The J segment lost 6 bases and the V segment lost 5 bases, leaving 5 bases of the junction unmatched. Germline CDR1 MNHEY, CDR2 SVGAGI. CDR3 size: 14 residues. Written as DNA, the CDR3 is TGTGCCAGCAGTCGGACAGGGGACAGTCAGCCCCAGCATTTT. Translated, it gives CASSRTGDSQPQHF.

The chain joins TRBV12-5 to TRBJ2-2; D tentatively reads TRBD1 or TRBD2 (5 bases each). CDR3 length equals 14 residues. Trimming pared 7 bases from V and 1 base from J, leaving 10 bases between. Germline assignment: CDR1 LGHNT and CDR2 FRNRAP. The CDR3: CASARDGNTGELFF. The DNA of the CDR3 is TGTGCTAGTGCCCGGGACGGGAACACCGGGGAGCTGTTTTTT.

This chain links TRBV5-1 with TRBJ2-3; D remains ambiguous. Trimming left V 5 bases short and J 5 bases short, with 6 bases between. The CDR3 totals 11 residues. Germline V gene lookup returns CDR1 SGHRS and CDR2 YFSETQ. CDR3 loop: CASSSLDTQYF. The CDR3 DNA sequence: TGCGCCAGCAGTTCGCTAGATACGCAGTATTTT.

The rearrangement uses TRBV4-2 and TRBJ2-2; TRBD1 matches 7 bases. The CDR3 covers 13 residues. In germline, CDR1 is LGHNA, CDR2 YNFKEQ. With V trimmed by 10 bases and J by 2 bases, 4 bases remained unmatched. The CDR3 reads CATGDSNTGELFF. CDR3 DNA: TGTGCCACCGGGGACAGTAACACCGGGGAGCTGTTTTTT.

This clone was recorded a few times. The chain is built from TRBV5-1 and TRBJ2-3; tentatively, D is TRBD2 (6 bases). Germline V gene lookup returns CDR1 SGHRS and CDR2 YFSETQ. V gave up 8 bases and J gave up 3 bases, with 19 bases separating them. The CDR3 is 15 amino acids. CDR3 residues: CASIRGEALTDTQYF. In nucleotides, the CDR3 is TGCGCCAGTATTAGAGGGGAGGCCTTGACAGATACGCAGTATTTT.

The CDR3 reads CASSYFYGGSSNEKLFF. In nucleotides, the CDR3 is TGTGCCAGCAGCTACTTCTATGGTGGCAGCAGTAATGAAAAACTGTTTTTT. The rearrangement joins TRBV5-6 to TRBJ1-4, with D unresolved. Germline V gene sequence: CDR1 SGHDT, CDR2 YYEEEE. The CDR3 covers 17 residues. V was shortened by 3 bases and J by 4 bases, with 19 bases between the two germline ends.

This clone appeared a single time. A junction boundary mismatches the germline segment, possibly from a read error. The chain carries TRBV9 and TRBJ2-1; D may match TRBD1 or TRBD2 (6 bases each). The CDR3 is 16 residues long. Germline assignment: CDR1 SGDLS and CDR2 YYNGEE. CDR3 sequence (DNA): TGTGCCAGCAGCGTAGAGGGGGGACCCTCCTACAATGAACAGTTCTTC. This codes for CASSVEGGPSYNEQFF.

V is TRBV7-2 and J is TRBJ2-5, with TRBD1 identical over 11 bases. The CDR3 sequence is 15 residues long. The J segment lost 5 bases and the V segment lost 7 bases, leaving 9 bases of the junction unmatched. Germline V gene sequence: CDR1 SGHTA, CDR2 FQGNSA. This CDR3 reads CASKRDRGTIETQYF. The CDR3 nucleotides read TGTGCCAGCAAAAGGGACAGGGGGACTATTGAGACCCAGTACTTC.

The chain combines TRBV6-5 with TRBJ2-1; TRBD2 is a possible D gene (6 bases). V lost 4 bases and J 4 bases, leaving 11 bases between the germline ends. Germline V CDR1 and CDR2: MNHEY, SVGAGI. The CDR3 runs to 14 residues. The CDR3, as DNA: TGTGCCAGCAGTTCAGCGGGCGGATACAATGAGCAGTTCTTC. This sequence encodes CASSSAGGYNEQFF.

This clone showed up many times. V usage is TRBV7-8 and J usage is TRBJ1-2; D is possibly TRBD1 (6 bases). From germline, CDR1 is SGHVS and CDR2 FQNEAQ. V lost 2 bases and J 8 bases, leaving 18 bases between the germline ends. The CDR3 spans 15 residues. The CDR3 protein is CASSLSLPGAGGYTF. The CDR3 DNA is TGTGCCAGCAGCTTATCACTCCCGGGGGCCGGCGGCTACACCTTC.

This clone has more than one count but fewer than ten. The chain joins TRBV7-9 to TRBJ2-1, with a weak D call TRBD2 (6 bases). The germline V gene encodes CDR1 SEHNR and CDR2 FQNEAQ (reference sequence). The CDR3 runs to 19 residues. Deletions cut 2 bases from V and 0 bases from J, with 20 bases between. CDR3 residues: CASSLSAGTSFSSYNEQFF. CDR3 nucleotides: TGTGCCAGCAGCTTATCAGCTGGAACTAGCTTCAGCTCCTACAATGAGCAGTTCTTC. The full variable domain, with the rest looked up from reference TRBV7-9 and TRBJ2-1, is DTGVSQNPRHKITKRGQNVTFRCDPISEHNRLYWYRQTLGQGPEFLTYFQNEAQLEKSRLLSDRFSAERPKGSFSTLEIQRTEQGDSAMYLCASSLSAGTSFSSYNEQFFGPGTRLTVL.

In this sample, this clone turned up a few times. The CDR3 reads CASRGDEGIYEQYF. CDR3 sequence (DNA): TGCGCCAGCAGGGGGGACGAGGGAATCTACGAGCAGTACTTC. This chain joins TRBV5-1 and TRBJ2-7; D may match TRBD1 or TRBD2 (5 bases each). The CDR3 is 14 amino acids. V lost 5 bases, J lost 3 bases, and 15 bases lay in between. Germline CDR1 and CDR2: SGHRS and YFSETQ.